The clone carrying this TCR beta chain was seen repeatedly, ten times or more. The antigen is undetermined. Bulk TCR libraries were made with methods that had been previously described and with listed TCR primers. TCRdb passed the PCR reads through MiXCR, listing each CDR3 protein once. Among under 800,000 distinct CDR3 sequences listed, roughly 23% were seen once. The data originate from a study of molecular identifiers for immune sequencing clone quantification. The study, taken as a whole, reports: Molecules of identical TCR sharing a barcode could underestimate highly expanded clone sizes.

V dropped 4 bases and J dropped 1 base, with 11 bases sitting between them. Germline V lookup: CDR1 SGHVS, CDR2 FNYEAQ. The CDR3 loop spans 15 amino acids. This sequence was found in a human donor in good health. Some libraries in this study had Jurkat cell RNA spiked in. Sequencing was carried out using naive CD8+ T cells from blood, with Jurkat cell RNA spiked in. Sample subset: FACS-sorted CD8+CD4-CCR7+CD45RA+ naive T cells. J is TRBJ2-4 and V is TRBV7-6; D is unresolved. The CDR3, as DNA: TGTGCCAGCAGCTCCTATGACAACGCCAAAAACATTCAGTACTTC. Protein product: CASSSYDNAKNIQYF.